This TCR beta chain was captured in a study of glioma-infiltrating T cells after dendritic cell vaccination. Findings of the study overall: Few patients contributed both blood and tumor specimens. Higher pretreatment TIL content predicted longer progression-free time and survival.

In regard to this clone: Its antigen is not identified. The same CDR3 arises from other DNA sequences in this sample as well.

Fresh-frozen tumor tissue and more than two years of survival data were available for all. Germline CDR1 SNHLY, CDR2 FYNNEI. Deletions cut 4 bases from V and 2 bases from J, with 5 bases between. CDR3 size: 12 residues. The primer mix had 60 V beta and 13 J beta primers. Some clones are missing from TCRdb's copy, which holds only in-frame ones; the method was immunoSEQ multiplex PCR. The top ten hold about 4.2% of the sample, which has over 2,500 clones, 60% to 80% seen once. V usage is TRBV2 and J usage is TRBJ1-1; no clear D. The sequencing here drew on tumor tissue, taken before dendritic cell vaccination. The sequence derives from a human donor with glioblastoma. CDR3 DNA sequence: TGTGCCAGCAGTGTCTTCAACACTGAAGCTTTCTTT. Protein: CASSVFNTEAFF.